This T cell receptor beta chain was sequenced during a study of cytomegalovirus exposure and HLA in healthy donors. Study results and caveats: In a later analysis, HLA-C alleles had the fewest associated TCRs, DRB1 alleles the most. The listing of 150 or so TCR beta chains classed them as cytomegalovirus-associated. Highly shared variants forming one cluster were likely a sequencing artifact.

The CDR3 runs to 16 residues. Trimming took 2 bases from V and 1 from J, leaving 12 bases between them. Per the germline V gene, CDR1 is MDHEN and CDR2 is SYDVKM. The PCR was carried out with 60 Vbeta primers and 13 Jbeta primers. The method was immunoSEQ multiplex PCR; TCRdb's version includes in-frame clones alone and lacks a portion of them. The sample gives some 110,000 clones, roughly 80% of which show up once; roughly 23% is in the top ten. As concerns this clone: What it binds is not known.

Sequences were obtained from PBMCs. The TCR was taken from a man aged 25-45 years in good health and CMV-seropositive. The gene calls are TRBV28 and TRBJ1-3; a weak D match, TRBD1 (6 bases). The CDR3 region has the DNA TGTGCCAGCAGTTTAGGTTCGGGGACATCTGGAAACACCATATATTTT. Amino acids: CASSLGSGTSGNTIYF.